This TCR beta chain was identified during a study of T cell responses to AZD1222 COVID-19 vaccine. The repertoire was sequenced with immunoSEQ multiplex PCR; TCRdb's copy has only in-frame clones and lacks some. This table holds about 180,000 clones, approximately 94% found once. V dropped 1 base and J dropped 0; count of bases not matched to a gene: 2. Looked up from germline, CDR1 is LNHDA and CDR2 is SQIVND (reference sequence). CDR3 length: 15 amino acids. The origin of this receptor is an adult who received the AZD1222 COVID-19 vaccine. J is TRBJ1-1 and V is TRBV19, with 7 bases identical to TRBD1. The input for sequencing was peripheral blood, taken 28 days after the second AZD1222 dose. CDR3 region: CASSIGTGLNTEAFF. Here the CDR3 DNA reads TGTGCCAGTAGTATAGGGACAGGCTTGAACACTGAAGCTTTCTTT.